The present entry profiles one TCR beta chain with its context. As yet, its antigen is unknown. This record comes from a study of shared clonotypes between healthy human individuals. On the study more broadly: CD4 naive and memory got three plates each, CD8 naive two, CD8 memory one. Study results and limitations: Sequencing depth was expected to affect clonotype sharing among donors.

Template for every sorted-subset replicate PCR totaled about 200 ng DNA, some 30,000 T cell genomes. TCRdb's table, derived via immunoSEQ multiplex PCR, lists solely in-frame clones and lacks some. Of some 500,000 clones listed, roughly 95% are singletons. The V gene's germline CDR1 is SNHLY and CDR2 FYNNEI. This CDR3 has 14 residues. J lost 1 base, V lost 9 bases, and 6 bases had no gene match. The receptor's source is a woman in her twenties or thirties in good health. The chain links TRBV2 to TRBJ2-5; 9 bases align to TRBD2. Sequencing was performed on naive CD4+ T cells sorted from blood. Subset reported: CD45RA+ positively selected. As DNA, the CDR3 is TGTGCCAGTGGACTAGCGTTAATCCAAGAGACCCAGTACTTC. Translation: CASGLALIQETQYF.